This TCR beta chain was identified in a study of T cells after yellow fever vaccination. The study, taken as a whole, reports: It was a small share of clonotypes that appeared in both CD4 and CD8 compartments.

The CDR3 runs to 18 residues. Between the trimmed V and J ends, which lost 7 bases and 0 bases, there was a span of 19 bases. A word on this clonotype: No antigen is known for it.

TCRdb called the 5' RACE reads again in MiXCR, with one record for every CDR3 protein. This table holds around 250,000 distinct CDR3 sequences, 6.5% to 8.5% found once. This material consisted of CD4+ T cells sorted from PBMCs, taken 15 days after the yellow fever booster vaccination. The clonotype was recovered from a man aged 25-45 years who received the YFV17D yellow fever vaccine. The chain couples TRBV12-3 or TRBV12-4 to TRBJ2-6; D might be TRBD2 (5 bases). The CDR3 reads CASNDRRRGISGANVLTF. CDR3 bases: TGTGCCAGCAATGACCGGAGACGGGGAATCTCTGGGGCCAACGTCCTGACTTTC.